This entry lists 25 T cell receptor beta chains sequenced from one sample in a study of T-cell memory formation after mild COVID-19. TCRdb redid the calling of the 5' RACE reads with MiXCR, one entry per CDR3 protein. The table lists approximately 200,000 distinct CDR3 sequences, roughly 17% of them singletons. The sequenced material came from PBMCs or a T cell subset sorted from them (not recorded which). The source is an adult woman who had mild COVID-19 (a few samples of this study predate the infection). Cell type and time point are not known.

The chain uses TRBV5-1 and TRBJ1-1; D is undetermined. The ends were cut back, 0 bases at V and 5 bases at J, with 17 bases in the middle. This CDR3 is 16 amino acids long. Germline lookup yields CDR1 SGHRS and CDR2 YFSETQ. The CDR3 nucleotides read TGCGCCAGCAGCTTGGACGGCAGCCTTTTTCGGACTGAAGCTTTCTTT. Translated: CASSLDGSLFRTEAFF.

The rearrangement joins TRBV7-2 to TRBJ2-3; D possibly corresponds to TRBD2 (6 bases). Germline lookup yields CDR1 SGHTA and CDR2 FQGNSA. The V gene lost 7 bases and the J gene lost 2 bases, with 13 bases spanning the gap. This CDR3 spans 14 amino acids. This chain's CDR3 is CASNNGRPTDTQYF. Here the CDR3 DNA reads TGTGCCAGCAATAACGGGAGACCCACAGATACGCAGTATTTT.

This clonotype has a handful of counts. The V and J genes are TRBV5-1 and TRBJ2-5; D gene uncertain. V lost 2 bases to trimming and J lost 2 bases, with 10 bases between them. The CDR3 is 14 residues long. CDR1 is SGHRS, CDR2 YFSETQ, per germline. CDR3: CASSFKPGQETQYF. The CDR3 nucleotides are TGCGCCAGCAGCTTTAAGCCAGGACAAGAGACCCAGTACTTC. The full variable domain, completed using reference TRBV5-1 and TRBJ2-5, is KAGVTQTPRYLIKTRGQQVTLSCSPISGHRSVSWYQQTPGQGLQFLFEYFSETQRNKGNFPGRFSGRQFSNSRSEMNVSTLELGDSALYLCASSFKPGQETQYFGPGTRLLVL.

The chain joins TRBV9 to TRBJ2-3; TRBD2 matches 14 bases. The CDR3 consists of 19 residues. Germline V gives CDR1 SGDLS, CDR2 YYNGEE. The V and J ends lost 5 bases and 2 bases, in that order; junction bases with no gene match: 13. CDR3 in DNA: TGTGCCAGCAGTACTTTAGGACTAGCGGGAGGTTTGAACACAGATACGCAGTATTTT. Its translation: CASSTLGLAGGLNTDTQYF.

This clonotype was picked up a small number of times. V usage is TRBV23-1 and J usage is TRBJ2-5; weak D call: TRBD1 (6 bases). TRBV23-1 is annotated as an ORF whose role is uncertain. The CDR3 length is 15 residues. V was shortened by 6 bases and J by 1 base, with 15 bases between the two germline ends. The CDR3 bases are TGCGCCAGCAGCCCCGACAGGTTACCCCAAGAGACCCAGTACTTC. Encoded protein: CASSPDRLPQETQYF.

This chain uses TRBV5-6 with TRBJ2-1; 7 nucleotides match TRBD1. Trimming removed 2 bases from V and 10 bases from J; junction bases left unmatched: 3. From germline, CDR1 is SGHDT and CDR2 YYEEEE. The CDR3 spans 12 residues. CDR3 sequence reads: CASSFDREEQFF. Written as DNA, the CDR3 is TGTGCCAGCAGCTTTGACAGGGAAGAGCAGTTCTTC.

A few counts support this clonotype. This chain joins TRBV4-2 and TRBJ2-5; D is undetermined. V shed 2 bases and J shed 1 base, with 2 bases lying between them. This CDR3 region has 12 residues. In germline, CDR1 is LGHNA, CDR2 YNFKEQ. Here the CDR3 reads CASSQPQETQYF. As DNA, the CDR3 is TGTGCCAGCAGCCAACCCCAAGAGACCCAGTACTTC.

The rearrangement links TRBV3-1 to TRBJ1-5; TRBD1 aligns across 8 bases. The CDR3 covers 22 residues. The germline V gene encodes CDR1 LGHDT and CDR2 YNNKEL (reference sequence). Trimming cost V 1 base and J 2 bases; bases outside gene matches: 22. The CDR3 sequence is CASSQVPVKTGTGNSGNQPQHF. The CDR3 nucleotides read TGTGCCAGCAGCCAAGTCCCGGTGAAAACCGGGACAGGTAATTCGGGCAATCAGCCCCAGCATTTT.

The table lists this clonotype with a few counts. The chain uses TRBV5-1 and TRBJ2-3, with D tentatively TRBD1 (5 bases). The CDR3 sequence is 15 residues long. Germline V gives CDR1 SGHRS, CDR2 YFSETQ. Trimming stripped 3 bases from V and 2 bases from J, with 13 bases between. The CDR3 sequence is CASSWGDPHTDTQYF. The DNA of the CDR3 is TGCGCCAGCAGCTGGGGCGATCCACACACAGATACGCAGTATTTT. Filled out from reference TRBV5-1 and TRBJ2-3, the complete variable domain reads KAGVTQTPRYLIKTRGQQVTLSCSPISGHRSVSWYQQTPGQGLQFLFEYFSETQRNKGNFPGRFSGRQFSNSRSEMNVSTLELGDSALYLCASSWGDPHTDTQYFGPGTRLTVL.

The chain recombines TRBV10-3 with TRBJ2-1, with a tentative D call TRBD2 (6 bases). V lost 10 bases and J 0 bases, leaving 22 bases between the germline ends. Germline V CDR1 and CDR2: ENHRY, SYGVKD. This CDR3 comprises 17 residues. The CDR3 loop is CATSGVQILSSYNEQFF. DNA for the CDR3: TGTGCCACCTCGGGAGTTCAGATACTTAGCTCCTACAATGAGCAGTTCTTC.

J is TRBJ2-2 and V is TRBV14; D is unclear. Looked up from germline, CDR1 is SGHDN and CDR2 is FVKESK. V lost 0 bases and J lost 1, with 6 bases in between. The CDR3 length is 15 residues. The CDR3 bases are TGTGCCAGCAGCCAAGACTCAGGGAACACCGGGGAGCTGTTTTTT. It encodes CASSQDSGNTGELFF.

This clonotype was seen a handful of times. The chain uses TRBV20-1 and TRBJ1-5; no clear D gene. Per germline, CDR1 DFQATT and CDR2 SNEGSKA (reference sequence). This CDR3 is built from 15 residues. Trimming pared 3 bases from V and 0 bases from J, leaving 12 bases between. The DNA for the CDR3 is TGCAGTGCTAGCGAACACCTACTTAGCAATCAGCCCCAGCATTTT. Its translation: CSASEHLLSNQPQHF.

This clonotype was seen at least ten times. V and J are TRBV6-6 and TRBJ1-4, with D possibly TRBD1 on 5 matching bases. This CDR3 has 15 amino acids. Deletions cut 2 bases from V and 8 bases from J, with 15 bases between. CDR1 is MNHNY, CDR2 SVGAGI, per germline (reference sequence). The chain's CDR3 is CASSYREAEGEKLFF. DNA of the CDR3: TGTGCCAGCAGTTACAGGGAGGCAGAGGGGGAAAAACTGTTTTTT.

This clonotype turned up a few times. The CDR3 nucleotides read TGTGCCAGCAGTTTGGACAGTGGTCCCTACGAGCAGTACTTC. Amino acid sequence: CASSLDSGPYEQYF. The V and J genes are TRBV12-3 or TRBV12-4 and TRBJ2-7, with a weak D call TRBD1 (6 bases). Between the trimmed V and J ends, which lost 3 bases and 2 bases, there was a span of 11 bases. This CDR3 comprises 14 residues.

In its sample, this clonotype was seen a few times. V gene TRBV24-1 combines with J gene TRBJ2-6; D remains ambiguous. The length of the CDR3 is 16 residues. Trimming removed 4 bases from V and 0 bases from J, with 9 bases in between. CDR1 is KGHDR and CDR2 is SFDVKD in the germline V gene. CDR3 region: CATSEQASSGANVLTF. In nucleotides, the CDR3 is TGTGCCACCAGTGAACAAGCCAGCTCTGGGGCCAACGTCCTGACTTTC.

V is TRBV20-1 and J is TRBJ2-4; 11 nucleotides line up with TRBD1. With 0 bases clipped from V and 6 bases from J, the junction kept 10 bases outside the gene matches. The CDR3 has 17 residues. CDR1 and CDR2 from the germline V gene are DFQATT and SNEGSKA (reference sequence). CDR3 nucleotide sequence: TGCAGTGCTAGAGAGTGGGGACAGGGGGTCTCCAGAAACATTCAGTACTTC. Translated: CSAREWGQGVSRNIQYF.

This clonotype was picked up a small number of times. The chain employs TRBV3-1 and TRBJ1-3; D is ambiguous. V shed 0 bases and J shed 0 bases, with 6 bases lying between them. This CDR3 has 15 residues. Per the germline V gene, CDR1 is LGHDT and CDR2 is YNNKEL (reference sequence). The CDR3 coding sequence is TGTGCCAGCAGCCAAGATGGATCCTCTGGAAACACCATATATTTT. It encodes CASSQDGSSGNTIYF.

V usage is TRBV5-5 and J usage is TRBJ2-6; 11 positions agree with TRBD2. Losses at the gene ends were 5 bases for V and 0 bases for J; bases not matched to a gene: 7. Germline assignment: CDR1 SGHKS and CDR2 YYEKEE (reference sequence). The CDR3 length is 18 residues. The CDR3 coding sequence is TGTGCCAGCAGTTTTGGACTAGCGGGCAGCTCTGGGGCCAACGTCCTGACTTTC. Translated: CASSFGLAGSSGANVLTF.

This clonotype was seen at least ten times. The chain uses TRBV2 and TRBJ2-7, with 11 bases lining up with TRBD1. Germline V gene lookup returns CDR1 SNHLY and CDR2 FYNNEI. Germline trimming cut 6 bases from V and 3 bases from J; bases unmatched to any gene: 1. The CDR3 is made up of 13 amino acids. This CDR3 reads CASRGQGVYEQYF. The CDR3 DNA follows: TGTGCCAGCAGGGGACAGGGGGTCTACGAGCAGTACTTC.

The gene calls are TRBV7-2 and TRBJ2-1; TRBD2 is a possible D gene (6 bases). There are 15 residues in the CDR3. V lost 5 bases and J lost 9, with 20 bases in between. Germline V gene data show CDR1 as SGHTA and CDR2 as FQGNSA. This chain's CDR3 is CASSPGPRGGGEQFF. CDR3 sequence (DNA): TGTGCCAGCAGCCCGGGCCCACGGGGAGGAGGTGAGCAGTTCTTC.

The V call is TRBV5-1, the J call TRBJ2-5, with unresolved D. Germline CDR1 is SGHRS and CDR2 is YFSETQ. This CDR3 is 13 amino acids long. V lost 6 bases and J 0 bases, leaving 9 bases between the germline ends. The CDR3 loop reads CASTVTDQETQYF. The DNA of the CDR3 is TGCGCCAGCACCGTTACAGACCAAGAGACCCAGTACTTC.

The chain carries TRBV7-2 and TRBJ2-5; no reliable D call. The V end lost 1 base, the J end lost 3 bases, and 9 bases lay between the germline ends. The CDR3 is made up of 14 amino acids. Germline V gives CDR1 SGHTA, CDR2 FQGNSA. The chain's CDR3 is CASSLGLTKETQYF. The CDR3 DNA follows: TGTGCCAGCAGCTTAGGCCTGACCAAAGAGACCCAGTACTTC.

This clonotype has more than one count but fewer than ten. J is TRBJ2-2 and V is TRBV3-1, with TRBD2 matching over 7 bases. The CDR3 runs to 16 residues. Germline V gene data show CDR1 as LGHDT and CDR2 as YNNKEL (reference sequence). Unmatched junction bases numbered 4, after V lost 3 bases and J lost 0 bases. The CDR3 spells CASSQPSGANTGELFF. The CDR3 DNA follows: TGTGCCAGCAGCCAGCCTAGCGGAGCGAACACCGGGGAGCTGTTTTTT.

This sequence joins TRBV5-1 and TRBJ2-3, with 9 nucleotides matching TRBD1. Germline CDR1 reads SGHRS; CDR2 reads YFSETQ. V dropped 5 bases and J dropped 2; count of bases not matched to a gene: 6. This CDR3 has 15 residues. CDR3 coding DNA: TGCGCCAGCAGAGAGACAGGGGGAATCACAGATACGCAGTATTTT. Translation gives CASRETGGITDTQYF. Full variable domain (remainder filled in from reference TRBV5-1 and TRBJ2-3): KAGVTQTPRYLIKTRGQQVTLSCSPISGHRSVSWYQQTPGQGLQFLFEYFSETQRNKGNFPGRFSGRQFSNSRSEMNVSTLELGDSALYLCASRETGGITDTQYFGPGTRLTVL.

The chain uses TRBV19 and TRBJ2-5; 9 bases align to TRBD2. The CDR3 is 16 amino acids. The germline V gene encodes CDR1 LNHDA and CDR2 SQIVND (reference sequence). The junction had 10 bases not matched to a gene; V was cut back by 7 bases and J by 1 base. The CDR3 bases are TGTGCCAGTACCCTGGGCACAGCGGGAGGCCAAGAGACCCAGTACTTC. Its protein is CASTLGTAGGQETQYF.